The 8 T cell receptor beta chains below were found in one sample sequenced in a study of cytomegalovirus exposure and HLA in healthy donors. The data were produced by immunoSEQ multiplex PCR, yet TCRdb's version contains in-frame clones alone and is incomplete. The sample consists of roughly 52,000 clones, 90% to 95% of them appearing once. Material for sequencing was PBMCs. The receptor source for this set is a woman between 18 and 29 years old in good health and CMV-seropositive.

CDR3 DNA: TGTGCCAGCAGCTTAGTGTTAAACGGACGGGGAGGTTTCTTT. As protein: CASSLVLNGRGGFF. The rearrangement links TRBV7-8 to TRBJ1-1; D remains ambiguous. The CDR3 contains 14 residues. CDR1 and CDR2 from the germline V gene are SGHVS and FQNEAQ. Trimming shortened V by 1 base and J by 13 bases, and 19 bases separated the two germline ends.

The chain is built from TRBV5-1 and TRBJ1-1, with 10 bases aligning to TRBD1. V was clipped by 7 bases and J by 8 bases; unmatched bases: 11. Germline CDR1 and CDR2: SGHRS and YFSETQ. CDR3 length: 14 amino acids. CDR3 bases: TGCGCCAGCTCCAGGGGACAGGGGCCGTACGAAGCTTTCTTT. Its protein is CASSRGQGPYEAFF. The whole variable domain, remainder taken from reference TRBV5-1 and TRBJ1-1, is KAGVTQTPRYLIKTRGQQVTLSCSPISGHRSVSWYQQTPGQGLQFLFEYFSETQRNKGNFPGRFSGRQFSNSRSEMNVSTLELGDSALYLCASSRGQGPYEAFFGQGTRLTVV.

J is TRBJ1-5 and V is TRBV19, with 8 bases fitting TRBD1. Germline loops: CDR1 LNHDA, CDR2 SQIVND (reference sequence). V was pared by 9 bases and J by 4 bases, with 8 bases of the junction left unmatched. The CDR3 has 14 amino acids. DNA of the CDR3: TGTGCCAGCAGAGACGACAGGGGAAATCAGCCCCAGCATTTT. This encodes CASRDDRGNQPQHF. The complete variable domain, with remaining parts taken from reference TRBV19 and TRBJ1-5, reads DGGITQSPKYLFRKEGQNVTLSCEQNLNHDAMYWYRQDPGQGLRLIYYSQIVNDFQKGDIAEGYSVSREKKESFPLTVTSAQKNPTAFYLCASRDDRGNQPQHFGDGTRLSIL.

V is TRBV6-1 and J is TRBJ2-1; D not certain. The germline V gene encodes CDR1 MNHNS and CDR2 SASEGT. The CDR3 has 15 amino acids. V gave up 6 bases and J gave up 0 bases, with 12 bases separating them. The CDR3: CASSYPRISYNEQFF. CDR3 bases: TGTGCCAGCAGCTATCCTAGGATCTCCTACAATGAGCAGTTCTTC.

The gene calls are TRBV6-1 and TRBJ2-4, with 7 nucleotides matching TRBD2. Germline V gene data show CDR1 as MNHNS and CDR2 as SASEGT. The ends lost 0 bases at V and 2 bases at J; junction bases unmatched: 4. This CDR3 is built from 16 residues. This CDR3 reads CASSEAGEGPKNIQYF. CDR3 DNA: TGTGCCAGCAGTGAAGCGGGGGAGGGGCCCAAAAACATTCAGTACTTC.

The CDR3 spells CASSLNRGTAVQPQHF. CDR3 coding DNA: TGTGCCAGCAGTTTAAACCGAGGCACGGCCGTCCAGCCCCAGCATTTT. The chain uses TRBV28 and TRBJ1-5; D gene unclear. Germline lookup yields CDR1 MDHEN and CDR2 SYDVKM. V lost 2 bases and J 7 bases, leaving 18 bases between the germline ends. The CDR3 length is 16 residues.

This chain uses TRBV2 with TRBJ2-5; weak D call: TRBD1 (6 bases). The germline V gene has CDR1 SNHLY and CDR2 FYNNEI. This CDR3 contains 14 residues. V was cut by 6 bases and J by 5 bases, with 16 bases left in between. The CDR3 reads CASSGQPVGETQYF. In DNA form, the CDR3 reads TGTGCCAGCAGCGGACAGCCCGTGGGGGAGACCCAGTACTTC.

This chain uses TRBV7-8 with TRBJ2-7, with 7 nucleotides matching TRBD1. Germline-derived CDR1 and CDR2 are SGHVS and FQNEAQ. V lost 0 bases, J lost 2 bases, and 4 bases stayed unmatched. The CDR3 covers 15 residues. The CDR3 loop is CASSLATGAAYEQYF. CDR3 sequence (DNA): TGTGCCAGCAGCTTAGCAACAGGGGCGGCCTACGAGCAGTACTTC.